Presented here are 17 T cell receptor beta chains from one specimen sequenced in a study of blood T cell repertoires in COVID-19. The table came from immunoSEQ multiplex PCR; TCRdb's copy has only in-frame clones and leaves some out. Of fewer than 300,000 clones listed, approximately 90% are singletons. Material: PBMCs or T cells enriched from blood (not recorded which). The receptor source for this set is a man between 18 and 29 years old who had recovered from COVID-19.

This clone came up once. V gene TRBV7-2 combines with J gene TRBJ2-1; 12 bases map to TRBD2. The trim removed 3 bases at V and 3 bases at J, leaving 6 bases unmatched. The CDR3 extends over 17 amino acids. Germline CDR1 is SGHTA and CDR2 is FQGNSA. CDR3 protein: CASSFRLAGVLYNEQFF. CDR3 DNA sequence: TGTGCCAGCAGCTTCCGACTAGCGGGAGTGCTCTACAATGAGCAGTTCTTC.

The rearrangement joins TRBV5-4 to TRBJ2-2; 10 bases agree with TRBD2. This CDR3 has 16 amino acids. Germline CDR1 and CDR2: SGHNT and YYREEE (reference sequence). J lost 1 base, V lost 4 bases, and 4 bases had no gene match. CDR3 nucleotide sequence: TGTGCCAGCAGCATTTCTAGCGGGGGGAACACCGGGGAGCTGTTTTTT. Its translation is CASSISSGGNTGELFF.

This clone turned up a few times. The chain combines TRBV6-2 or TRBV6-3 with TRBJ1-6; 7 bases agree with TRBD1. Looked up from germline, CDR1 is MNHEY and CDR2 is SVGEGT. With 6 bases clipped from V and 7 bases from J, the junction kept 6 bases outside the gene matches. CDR3 length equals 14 residues. The CDR3 is CASSAGTENSPLHF. The CDR3 DNA follows: TGTGCCAGCAGCGCCGGGACAGAGAATTCACCCCTCCACTTT.

The rearrangement links TRBV3-1 (or the pseudogene TRBV3-2) to TRBJ2-5; TRBD2 matches at 12 bases. The length of the CDR3 is 13 residues. Germline loops: CDR1 LGHDT, CDR2 YNNKEL (reference sequence). V trimming: 3 bases; J trimming: 7 bases; junction bases outside the gene matches: 0. CDR3: CASSQTSGGTQYF. CDR3 DNA sequence: TGTGCCAGCAGCCAGACTAGCGGGGGGACCCAGTACTTC.

The rearrangement links TRBV9 to TRBJ1-5, with D possibly being TRBD1 (5 bases). This CDR3 comprises 14 residues. V was trimmed by 4 bases and J by 5 bases, leaving 13 bases between them. The germline CDR1 and CDR2 sequences are SGDLS and YYNGEE. CDR3 residues: CASSPSGGYQPQHF. As DNA, the CDR3 is TGTGCCAGCAGCCCTTCCGGGGGTTATCAGCCCCAGCATTTT.

This chain connects TRBV6-5 to TRBJ1-5; 9 positions agree with TRBD1. The length of the CDR3 is 14 residues. Germline CDR1 reads MNHEY; CDR2 reads SVGAGI. V gave up 6 bases and J gave up 5 bases; unmatched junction bases: 5. The CDR3 nucleotides read TGTGCCAGCAGCAAGACAGGGGGACATCAGCCCCAGCATTTT. It is translated as CASSKTGGHQPQHF.

Here the CDR3 reads CASSVATSSYEQYF. CDR3 DNA sequence: TGTGCCAGCAGCGTAGCTACGAGCTCCTACGAGCAGTACTTC. The V and J genes are TRBV9 and TRBJ2-7; no reliable D call. Germline assignment: CDR1 SGDLS and CDR2 YYNGEE. V was pared by 0 bases and J by 0 bases, with 7 bases between. The length of the CDR3 is 14 residues.

This chain links TRBV7-2 with TRBJ2-7, with 8 bases lining up with TRBD2. The CDR3 consists of 16 residues. V lost 6 bases and J lost 3; bases outside the gene matches: 13. The germline CDR1 and CDR2 sequences are SGHTA and FQGNSA. This chain's CDR3 is CASREQSGGSYYEQYF. The DNA for the CDR3 is TGTGCCAGCAGGGAACAGAGCGGGGGATCTTACTACGAGCAGTACTTC.

The CDR3 bases are TGTGCCAGCAGTTCCCACAGGGGGCGCGTGAACACTGAAGCTTTCTTT. Translation: CASSSHRGRVNTEAFF. V and J are TRBV28 and TRBJ1-1, with 9 bases that match TRBD1. The germline V gene encodes CDR1 MDHEN and CDR2 SYDVKM. CDR3 length: 16 residues. V shed 4 bases, J shed 0 bases, and the junction held 6 bases outside the gene matches.

V gene TRBV3-1 (or the pseudogene TRBV3-2) combines with J gene TRBJ2-1; D might be TRBD1 (6 bases). The V end lost 1 base, the J end lost 4 bases, and 8 bases lay between the germline ends. The CDR3 is made up of 14 amino acids. Germline assignment: CDR1 LGHDT and CDR2 YNNKEL (reference sequence). CDR3 residues: CASSQGTVYNEQFF. The DNA for the CDR3 is TGTGCCAGCAGCCAAGGGACAGTTTACAATGAGCAGTTCTTC.

The chain combines TRBV3-1 (or the pseudogene TRBV3-2) with TRBJ2-3; 11 nucleotides agree with TRBD2. Trimming removed 2 bases from V and 7 bases from J; junction bases left unmatched: 2. Germline-derived CDR1 and CDR2 are LGHDT and YNNKEL (reference sequence). This CDR3 spans 14 amino acids. CDR3 sequence: CASSQQTSGNTQYF. In nucleotides, the CDR3 is TGTGCCAGCAGCCAACAGACTAGCGGGAATACGCAGTATTTT.

This clone was picked up one time. The J gene is TRBJ1-2, the V gene TRBV28, with 9 nucleotides matching TRBD1. Germline CDR1 is MDHEN and CDR2 is SYDVKM. V lost 2 bases and J lost 7; bases outside the gene matches: 2. The CDR3 has 13 residues. The CDR3 spells CASSLRTGVGYTF. The CDR3 nucleotides are TGTGCCAGCAGTTTACGGACAGGGGTTGGCTACACCTTC.

The chain is built from TRBV2 and TRBJ1-1, with D perhaps matching TRBD1 (5 bases). The CDR3 extends over 15 amino acids. Germline lookup yields CDR1 SNHLY and CDR2 FYNNEI. The V and J ends lost 0 bases and 0 bases respectively, with 8 bases between them. As DNA, the CDR3 is TGTGCCAGCAGTGAAGCGAAGGGGATGAACACTGAAGCTTTCTTT. Protein: CASSEAKGMNTEAFF.

V and J are TRBV5-1 and TRBJ2-7; 7 bases agree with TRBD1. The CDR3 is 14 residues long. With V trimmed by 6 bases and J by 4 bases, 10 bases remained unmatched. CDR1 and CDR2 from the germline V gene are SGHRS and YFSETQ. The CDR3 region has the DNA TGCGCCAGCATGCCTGAACAGGGGAGATACGAGCAGTACTTC. This gives the protein CASMPEQGRYEQYF.

This clone was seen a few times. The chain has TRBV7-2 and TRBJ2-2; D possibly corresponds to TRBD2 (5 bases). The V end was cut by 1 base, the J end by 3 bases, with 15 bases between. From germline, CDR1 is SGHTA and CDR2 FQGNSA. This CDR3 is 17 amino acids long. Written as DNA, the CDR3 is TGTGCCAGCAGCTTAGGGCGGGCTCGGATCCACACCGGGGAGCTGTTTTTT. This encodes CASSLGRARIHTGELFF.

This clone was found once. The chain couples TRBV11-2 to TRBJ2-6; tentative D call: TRBD1 (6 bases). Trimming left V 4 bases short and J 12 bases short, with 16 bases between. This CDR3 spans 14 amino acids. The germline V gene encodes CDR1 SGHAT and CDR2 FQNNGV. The CDR3 DNA is TGTGCCAGCAGCTACCGACAGGCGACGGCCGTCCTGACTTTC. Protein sequence: CASSYRQATAVLTF.

The V gene is TRBV6-5, the J gene TRBJ1-5; perhaps TRBD1 as D (6 bases). The CDR3 spans 14 residues. The V gene lost 7 bases and the J gene lost 0 bases, with 10 bases spanning the gap. The germline CDR1 and CDR2 sequences are MNHEY and SVGAGI. The CDR3 sequence is CASTWTDSNQPQHF. The CDR3 DNA reads TGTGCCAGCACTTGGACAGATAGCAATCAGCCCCAGCATTTT.